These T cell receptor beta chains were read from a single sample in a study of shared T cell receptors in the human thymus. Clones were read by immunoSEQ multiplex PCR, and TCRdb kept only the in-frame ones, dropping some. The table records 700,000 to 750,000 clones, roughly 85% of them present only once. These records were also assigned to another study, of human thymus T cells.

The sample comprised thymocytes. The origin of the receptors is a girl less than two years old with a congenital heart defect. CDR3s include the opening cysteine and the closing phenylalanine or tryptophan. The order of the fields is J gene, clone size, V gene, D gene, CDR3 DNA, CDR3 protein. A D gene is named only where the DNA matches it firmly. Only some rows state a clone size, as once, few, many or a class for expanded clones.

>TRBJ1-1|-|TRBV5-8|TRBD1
TGTGCCAGCAGCTTAATTTGGGACAGGGGGTTCGGGACTGAAGCTTTCTTT
CASSLIWDRGFGTEAFF
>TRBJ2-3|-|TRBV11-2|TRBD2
TGTGCCAGCAGCTTAGGAGGCGGGGGGCCCAGCACAGATACGCAGTATTTT
CASSLGGGGPSTDTQYF
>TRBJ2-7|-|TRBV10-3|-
TGTGCCATCAGCCTGACAGGTGGTCCCTACGAGCAGTACTTC
CAISLTGGPYEQYF
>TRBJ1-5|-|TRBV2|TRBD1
TGTGCCAGCAGTGAACGGGGAGGACAGGGGAATTCTAGGGGCAATCAGCCCCAGCATTTT
CASSERGGQGNSRGNQPQHF
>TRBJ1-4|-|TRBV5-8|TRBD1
TGTGCCAGCAGCTCACGGTCGGGGGACAGGGGGCGTTGGGATGAAAAACTGTTTTTT
CASSSRSGDRGRWDEKLFF
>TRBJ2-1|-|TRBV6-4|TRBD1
TGTGCCAGCAGTGAAAACTGGACAGGGGAAGAGCAGTTCTTC
CASSENWTGEEQFF
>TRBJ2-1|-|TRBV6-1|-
TGTGCCAGCAGTGAAGCCCTGCGCCTCACCTACAATGAGCAGTTCTTC
CASSEALRLTYNEQFF
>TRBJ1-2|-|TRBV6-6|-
TGTGCCAGTCATTCCGGACTCTATGGCTACACCTTC
CASHSGLYGYTF
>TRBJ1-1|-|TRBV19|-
TGTGCCAGTAGTATCCCGGGACACAACAGAGAGGCTTTCTTT
CASSIPGHNREAFF
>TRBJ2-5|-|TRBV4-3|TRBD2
TGCGCCAGCAGCCAAGCGTCCAGCGGGGAAGAGACCCAGTACTTC
CASSQASSGEETQYF
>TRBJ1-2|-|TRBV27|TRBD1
TGTGCCAGCAGTTCTGTACGGCATTGGCCCCCCCCGGGACAGAACTATGGCTACACCTTC
CASSSVRHWPPPGQNYGYTF
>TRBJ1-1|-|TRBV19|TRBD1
TGTGCCAGTAGTAAAAAGGGGGCGATGGGCACTGAAGCTTTCTTT
CASSKKGAMGTEAFF
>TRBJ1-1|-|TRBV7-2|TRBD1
TGTGCCAGCAGCTTTATTTTCCCGGACAGGGTGAACACTGAAGCTTTCTTT
CASSFIFPDRVNTEAFF
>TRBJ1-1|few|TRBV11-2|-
TGTGCCAGCAGCTCCAGGACAGTCAATGAAGCTTTCTTT
CASSSRTVNEAFF
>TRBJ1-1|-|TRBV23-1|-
TGCGCCAGCAGTCTCCACGGGGGTCGGAGCACTGAAGCTTTCTTT
CASSLHGGRSTEAFF
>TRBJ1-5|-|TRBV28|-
TGTGCCAGCAACGACAGGCTACTTAGCAATCAGCCCCAGCATTTT
CASNDRLLSNQPQHF